This T cell receptor beta chain was identified during a study of siplizumab effects on memory and regulatory T cells. Some clones are missing from TCRdb's copy, which holds only in-frame ones; the method was immunoSEQ multiplex PCR. This table has about 100,000 clones, about 94% appearing once. The germline CDR1 and CDR2 sequences are SQVTM and ANQGSEA. The CDR3 sequence is 12 residues long. V was shortened by 2 bases and J by 3 bases, with 7 bases between the two germline ends. Worth noting for this clone: Its specificity is unknown.

Study-wide points: Solely a minor proportion of alloreactive clones could be assigned to unstimulated subsets. The authors could not assign a naive or memory phenotype to roughly 80-95% of proliferating CD4+ or CD8+ clones. Memory cells that were CD4+ and unstimulated gave rise to alloreactive sequences, which siplizumab significantly reduced.

Input material: non-Treg CD4+ T cells sorted from blood. The rearrangement links TRBV29-1 to TRBJ1-2; tentative D call: TRBD1 (6 bases). The receptor's source is a human donor in good health. The CDR3 here is CSVEPGDYGYTF. CDR3 nucleotides: TGCAGCGTTGAACCAGGGGACTATGGCTACACCTTC.